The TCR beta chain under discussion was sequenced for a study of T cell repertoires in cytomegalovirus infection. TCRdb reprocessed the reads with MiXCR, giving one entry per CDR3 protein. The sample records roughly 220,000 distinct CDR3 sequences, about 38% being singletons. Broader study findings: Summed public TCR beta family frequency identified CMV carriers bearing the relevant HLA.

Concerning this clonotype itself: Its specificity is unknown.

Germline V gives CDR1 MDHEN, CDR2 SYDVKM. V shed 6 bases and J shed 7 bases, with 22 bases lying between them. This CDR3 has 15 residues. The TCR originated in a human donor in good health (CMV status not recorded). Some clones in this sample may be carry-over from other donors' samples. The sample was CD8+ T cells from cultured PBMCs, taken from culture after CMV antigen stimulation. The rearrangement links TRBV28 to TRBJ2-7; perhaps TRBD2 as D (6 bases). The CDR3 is CASSSIRDSEWEQYF. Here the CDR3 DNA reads TGTGCCAGCAGCAGCATCAGGGACTCGGAGTGGGAGCAGTACTTC.